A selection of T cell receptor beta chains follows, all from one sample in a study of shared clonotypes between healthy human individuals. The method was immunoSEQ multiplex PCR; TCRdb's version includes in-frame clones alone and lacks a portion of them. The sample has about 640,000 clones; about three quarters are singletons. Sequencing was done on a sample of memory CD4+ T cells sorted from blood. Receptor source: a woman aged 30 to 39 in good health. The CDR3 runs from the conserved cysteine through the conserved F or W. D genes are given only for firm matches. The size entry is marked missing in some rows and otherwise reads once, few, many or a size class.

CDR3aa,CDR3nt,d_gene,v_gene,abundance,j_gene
CASSATSGEETQYF,TGTGCCAGCAGTGCGACTAGCGGGGAAGAGACCCAGTACTTC,TRBD2,TRBV25-1,-,TRBJ2-5
CASSRGLMTSGRAEQFF,TGCGCCAGCAGCCGGGGACTGATGACTAGCGGGAGGGCTGAGCAGTTCTTC,TRBD2,TRBV5-1,-,TRBJ2-1
CSVGQGGSGANVLTF,TGCAGCGTGGGACAGGGGGGATCTGGGGCCAACGTCCTGACTTTC,TRBD1,TRBV29-1,-,TRBJ2-6
CASSSSQEAFF,TGTGCCAGCAGTTCCTCGCAGGAAGCTTTCTTT,-,TRBV28,-,TRBJ1-1
CASSYTGTGEGNGYTF,TGTGCCAGCAGTTACACCGGGACAGGCGAGGGGAATGGCTACACCTTC,TRBD1,TRBV6-6,few,TRBJ1-2
CASGRGGTSSYEQYF,TGTGCCAGCGGGCGAGGGGGGACCAGCTCCTACGAGCAGTACTTC,-,TRBV2,-,TRBJ2-7
CASRPDVHPGELFF,TGCGCCAGCAGGCCGGACGTGCATCCGGGGGAGCTGTTTTTT,-,TRBV5-1,-,TRBJ2-2
CASSLADAEAFF,TGTGCCAGTAGTCTCGCAGACGCTGAAGCTTTCTTT,-,TRBV19,-,TRBJ1-1
CASSLSYGNNYGYTF,TGTGCCAGCAGTTTATCGTATGGAAATAACTATGGCTACACCTTC,-,TRBV27,many,TRBJ1-2
CASSYYVRGHGTDTQYF,TGTGCCAGCAGTTACTACGTCAGGGGTCATGGGACAGATACGCAGTATTTT,-,TRBV5-4,many,TRBJ2-3
CASSPIQSDEQYF,TGCGCCAGCAGCCCCATTCAATCGGACGAGCAGTACTTC,-,TRBV4-1,-,TRBJ2-7
CASSRTGPLSRELFF,TGTGCCAGCAGTCGGACAGGGCCTTTGTCACGGGAGCTGTTTTTT,TRBD1,TRBV2,once,TRBJ2-2
CASSRTGASNQPQHF,TGTGCCAGCAGCCGCACGGGGGCTAGCAATCAGCCCCAGCATTTT,-,TRBV6-5,-,TRBJ1-5